Listed below are T cell receptor beta chains from one sample, sequenced in a study of OX40 agonist ivuxolimab in advanced cancers. The protocol was immunoSEQ multiplex PCR, while the TCRdb copy is restricted to in-frame clones and leaves out a portion. The sample includes some 130,000 clones, about 93% of them seen just once. Source: CD4+ or CD8+ T cells sorted from blood, taken in a trial of the OX40 agonist ivuxolimab. The receptors were sampled from an adult with an advanced solid tumor such as melanoma, head and neck, liver or kidney cancer. Each CDR3 is given with its conserved first and last residue. Fields, in order: clone size, D gene, J gene, V gene, CDR3 DNA, CDR3 protein. D genes are given only for firm matches. Clone size is given for some rows only: seen once, a few or many times, or a class if the clone is expanded.

clone size: -
D gene: -
J gene: TRBJ2-3
V gene: TRBV18
CDR3 DNA: TGTGCCAGCTCACCTTACGCAGATACGCAGTATTTT
CDR3 protein: CASSPYADTQYF

clone size: -
D gene: -
J gene: TRBJ1-3
V gene: TRBV11-3
CDR3 DNA: TGTGCCAGCAGCCCTAGACAGGCATACTCTGGAAACACCATATATTTT
CDR3 protein: CASSPRQAYSGNTIYF

clone size: -
D gene: -
J gene: TRBJ1-6
V gene: TRBV30
CDR3 DNA: TGTGCCTGGATCGGGGCCAATTCACCCCTCCACTTT
CDR3 protein: CAWIGANSPLHF

clone size: -
D gene: -
J gene: TRBJ1-3
V gene: TRBV18
CDR3 DNA: TGTGCCAGCTCCCTAGGTCTAAAGCTTTTCTCTGGAAACACCATATATTTT
CDR3 protein: CASSLGLKLFSGNTIYF

clone size: -
D gene: TRBD2
J gene: TRBJ2-2
V gene: TRBV27
CDR3 DNA: TGTGCCAGCAGCTACGAGTCGCGGGGGACCGGGGAGCTGTTTTTT
CDR3 protein: CASSYESRGTGELFF

clone size: -
D gene: -
J gene: TRBJ1-2
V gene: TRBV5-5
CDR3 DNA: TGTGCCAGCAGTGCGACAGGAGACTATGGCTACACCTTC
CDR3 protein: CASSATGDYGYTF

clone size: few
D gene: -
J gene: TRBJ2-2
V gene: TRBV18
CDR3 DNA: TGTGCCAGCTCACCCCCCGGAGGGACAGTCGTTCCCGGGGAGCTGTTTTTT
CDR3 protein: CASSPPGGTVVPGELFF

clone size: -
D gene: -
J gene: TRBJ2-7
V gene: TRBV28
CDR3 DNA: TGTGCCAGCAGCACGACAGGAGCCACCTACGAGCAGTACTTC
CDR3 protein: CASSTTGATYEQYF

clone size: -
D gene: -
J gene: TRBJ1-3
V gene: TRBV19
CDR3 DNA: TGTGCCAGTAGTCCCGGGGTCCTTTCCTCTGGAAACACCATATATTTT
CDR3 protein: CASSPGVLSSGNTIYF

clone size: -
D gene: -
J gene: TRBJ2-2
V gene: TRBV5-5
CDR3 DNA: TGTGCCAGCAGCCCGACTAGGGGCCTCACCGGGGAGCTGTTTTTT
CDR3 protein: CASSPTRGLTGELFF

clone size: -
D gene: -
J gene: TRBJ1-5
V gene: TRBV4-2
CDR3 DNA: TGTGCCAGCAGCCAAGATTTAGGGACCCAAGGGCGTTATCAGCCCCAGCATTTT
CDR3 protein: CASSQDLGTQGRYQPQHF

clone size: -
D gene: -
J gene: TRBJ2-4
V gene: TRBV2
CDR3 DNA: TGTGCCAGCAGAGATGACACGTCAGGAGGGACCAAAAACATTCAGTACTTC
CDR3 protein: CASRDDTSGGTKNIQYF

clone size: -
D gene: -
J gene: TRBJ2-1
V gene: TRBV11-3
CDR3 DNA: TGTGCCAGCAGCTTTTGGGGTCTTTCCTACAATGAGCAGTTCTTC
CDR3 protein: CASSFWGLSYNEQFF

clone size: few
D gene: TRBD2
J gene: TRBJ2-7
V gene: TRBV20-1
CDR3 DNA: TGCAGTGCAGAGGGACTAGCGGCTTGGTACTTC
CDR3 protein: CSAEGLAAWYF

clone size: -
D gene: TRBD1
J gene: TRBJ1-2
V gene: TRBV29-1
CDR3 DNA: TGCAGCGTTGAGGTGACAGGGGTGGGGATGGAAGGCTACACCTTC
CDR3 protein: CSVEVTGVGMEGYTF

clone size: -
D gene: -
J gene: TRBJ1-2
V gene: TRBV5-8
CDR3 DNA: TGTGCCAGCAGCCTGTACGGGGTTAGTTCTGGCTACACCTTC
CDR3 protein: CASSLYGVSSGYTF

clone size: -
D gene: TRBD2
J gene: TRBJ2-1
V gene: TRBV6-6
CDR3 DNA: TGTGCCAGCAGTTACGCGGGACTAGCTTACAATGAGCAGTTCTTC
CDR3 protein: CASSYAGLAYNEQFF

clone size: -
D gene: TRBD1
J gene: TRBJ1-4
V gene: TRBV7-9
CDR3 DNA: TGTGCCAGCAGCTCCCGGACAGGGGAGAGTGAAAAACTGTTTTTT
CDR3 protein: CASSSRTGESEKLFF

clone size: few
D gene: -
J gene: TRBJ1-1
V gene: TRBV27
CDR3 DNA: TGTGCCAGCAGCGGCTCGGGACCGAACACTGAAGCTTTCTTT
CDR3 protein: CASSGSGPNTEAFF

clone size: -
D gene: TRBD2
J gene: TRBJ2-5
V gene: TRBV5-1
CDR3 DNA: TGCGCCAGCAGCTGGGGACTAGCGGGGGAAGAGACCCAGTACTTC
CDR3 protein: CASSWGLAGEETQYF

clone size: -
D gene: -
J gene: TRBJ2-7
V gene: TRBV5-8
CDR3 DNA: TGTGCCAGCGAGGGCAGTTGGGGCTACGAGCAGTACTTC
CDR3 protein: CASEGSWGYEQYF

clone size: -
D gene: -
J gene: TRBJ2-5
V gene: TRBV18
CDR3 DNA: TGTGCCAGCTCACCAGGGGGAGGAGGAGAGACCCAGTACTTC
CDR3 protein: CASSPGGGGETQYF

clone size: -
D gene: -
J gene: TRBJ2-2
V gene: TRBV5-1
CDR3 DNA: TGCGCCAGCAGCTCAAGGCAGTCCACCGGGGAGCTGTTTTTT
CDR3 protein: CASSSRQSTGELFF

clone size: once
D gene: -
J gene: TRBJ2-7
V gene: TRBV7-6
CDR3 DNA: TGTGCCAGCAGCCCCAAAGGCGGACGGAGCTCCTACGAGCAGTACTTC
CDR3 protein: CASSPKGGRSSYEQYF

clone size: -
D gene: -
J gene: TRBJ2-1
V gene: TRBV5-1
CDR3 DNA: TGCGCCAGCAGCTTGCGGCAATACAATGAGCAGTTCTTC
CDR3 protein: CASSLRQYNEQFF

clone size: -
D gene: TRBD1
J gene: TRBJ1-5
V gene: TRBV28
CDR3 DNA: TGTGCCAGCAGCTTGGACAGGTTCCAGCCCCAGCATTTT
CDR3 protein: CASSLDRFQPQHF

clone size: -
D gene: TRBD2
J gene: TRBJ2-3
V gene: TRBV19
CDR3 DNA: TGTGCCACAACCGGGAGGGTACCAACAGATACGCAGTATTTT
CDR3 protein: CATTGRVPTDTQYF

clone size: -
D gene: -
J gene: TRBJ2-1
V gene: TRBV9
CDR3 DNA: TGTGCCAGCAGCGTATCCCCCTCGAATGAGCAGTTCTTC
CDR3 protein: CASSVSPSNEQFF

clone size: -
D gene: TRBD1
J gene: TRBJ1-2
V gene: TRBV5-1
CDR3 DNA: TGCGCCAGCAGCGGGGACAGGTCTGGCTATGGCTACACCTTC
CDR3 protein: CASSGDRSGYGYTF

clone size: -
D gene: TRBD2
J gene: TRBJ2-5
V gene: TRBV5-6
CDR3 DNA: TGTGCCAGCAGCTTGGAGGGACTAGCGGGAGGGAGAGAGCAGTACTTC
CDR3 protein: CASSLEGLAGGREQYF

clone size: -
D gene: -
J gene: TRBJ1-6
V gene: TRBV7-9
CDR3 DNA: TGTGCCAGCAGCTTAAGGGGCGATAATTCACCCCTCCACTTT
CDR3 protein: CASSLRGDNSPLHF

clone size: -
D gene: -
J gene: TRBJ2-2
V gene: TRBV9
CDR3 DNA: TGTGCCAGCAGCACCTCAACTAGCCCGAACACCGGGGAGCTGTTTTTT
CDR3 protein: CASSTSTSPNTGELFF

clone size: -
D gene: -
J gene: TRBJ1-2
V gene: TRBV11-2
CDR3 DNA: TGTGCCAGCAGCTTAGCCGGGGGCCCTGGCTACACCTTC
CDR3 protein: CASSLAGGPGYTF

clone size: once
D gene: -
J gene: TRBJ1-3
V gene: TRBV1
CDR3 DNA: TGCACCAGCAGCCAGTGTAGGGGGAGAAACACCATATATTTT
CDR3 protein: CTSSQCRGRNTIYF

clone size: -
D gene: TRBD1
J gene: TRBJ1-2
V gene: TRBV5-8
CDR3 DNA: TGTGCCAGCAGCTTGAGGGCAGGGGGGAAGATTGGATATGGCTACACCTTC
CDR3 protein: CASSLRAGGKIGYGYTF

clone size: -
D gene: -
J gene: TRBJ1-5
V gene: TRBV7-9
CDR3 DNA: TGTGCCAGCAGCTTGGGTGGGCCTCAGCCCCAGCATTTT
CDR3 protein: CASSLGGPQPQHF

clone size: once
D gene: TRBD2
J gene: TRBJ2-1
V gene: TRBV7-9
CDR3 DNA: TGTGCCAGCAGCCCTACAGAGACTAGCTTTCGGTTCCCCTACAATGAGCAGTTCTTC
CDR3 protein: CASSPTETSFRFPYNEQFF

clone size: once
D gene: -
J gene: TRBJ2-2
V gene: TRBV6-6
CDR3 DNA: TGTGCCAGCAGTTACTCCTACGACGGGGAGCTGTTTTTT
CDR3 protein: CASSYSYDGELFF

clone size: -
D gene: -
J gene: TRBJ2-3
V gene: TRBV7-2
CDR3 DNA: TGTGCCAGCAGCTTGGTGCAGTATTTT
CDR3 protein: CASSLVQYF

clone size: once
D gene: -
J gene: TRBJ2-7
V gene: TRBV6-5
CDR3 DNA: TGTGCCAGCAGCCCCTGGCCCGAGCAGTACTTC
CDR3 protein: CASSPWPEQYF

clone size: -
D gene: -
J gene: TRBJ2-2
V gene: TRBV5-5
CDR3 DNA: TGTGCCAGCACCTATAGGGTAAACACCGGGGAGCTGTTTTTT
CDR3 protein: CASTYRVNTGELFF

clone size: -
D gene: TRBD1
J gene: TRBJ2-7
V gene: TRBV6-5
CDR3 DNA: TGTGCCAGCACAGGACAGGGATACGAGCAGTACTTC
CDR3 protein: CASTGQGYEQYF

clone size: -
D gene: -
J gene: TRBJ2-3
V gene: TRBV5-5
CDR3 DNA: TGTGCCAGCAGCTTGTCAGACGGGGATACGCAGTATTTT
CDR3 protein: CASSLSDGDTQYF

clone size: -
D gene: TRBD2
J gene: TRBJ2-3
V gene: TRBV7-6
CDR3 DNA: TGTGCCAGCAGCGGACTAGGGACTAGCGGGGGCACAGATACGCAGTATTTT
CDR3 protein: CASSGLGTSGGTDTQYF

clone size: -
D gene: TRBD1
J gene: TRBJ2-2
V gene: TRBV5-1
CDR3 DNA: TGCGCCAGCAGCTTGGGACAGGGGGCACTGAACACCGGGGAGCTGTTTTTT
CDR3 protein: CASSLGQGALNTGELFF

clone size: -
D gene: -
J gene: TRBJ1-1
V gene: TRBV6-4
CDR3 DNA: TGTGCCAGCAGTGTTGAGTTGAACACTGAAGCTTTCTTT
CDR3 protein: CASSVELNTEAFF

clone size: -
D gene: -
J gene: TRBJ1-2
V gene: TRBV28
CDR3 DNA: TGTGCCAGCAGTTCACTTAGGTGGGGCAATGGCTACACCTTC
CDR3 protein: CASSSLRWGNGYTF

clone size: -
D gene: -
J gene: TRBJ2-7
V gene: TRBV5-1
CDR3 DNA: TGCGCCAGCAGCTTTCAGGGGGGTTTCCCCTACGAGCAGTACTTC
CDR3 protein: CASSFQGGFPYEQYF

clone size: -
D gene: TRBD1
J gene: TRBJ1-3
V gene: TRBV5-5
CDR3 DNA: TGTGCCAGCAGCTTGCAGGTGACAGGGGCCGGAAACACCATATATTTT
CDR3 protein: CASSLQVTGAGNTIYF

clone size: -
D gene: TRBD2
J gene: TRBJ2-1
V gene: TRBV4-2
CDR3 DNA: TGTGCCAGCAGCCAAGTTGCGGGAGAAGGGCGGGATGAGCAGTTCTTC
CDR3 protein: CASSQVAGEGRDEQFF